This T cell receptor (beta chain) originates from a study of shared clonotypes between healthy human individuals. Germline V gene sequence: CDR1 MGHDK, CDR2 SYGVNS. V was cut by 5 bases and J by 7 bases, with 9 bases left in between. The CDR3 is made up of 12 amino acids. CD45RO negativity and positive selection for CCR7 defined naive CD8 cells, a population that excluded terminally differentiated effector memory CD45RA+ cells. As for this clone: The antigen is unknown.

Assay execution took place at the deep level. Repertoires were generated with immunoSEQ multiplex PCR, while TCRdb's copy carries only in-frame clones and drops some. The sample holds about 2.1 million clones; 80% to 95% are singletons and the top ten take 1.5% to 2%. Study outcomes and limitations: Naive subsets typically showed greater estimated richness than memory subsets. Approximately 5.1% was the fraction of naive CD4 clonotypes found shared across a few donors.

The sequence derives from a man aged 18 to 30 in good health. Some clones in this sample may be carry-over from other donors' samples. Material for sequencing was naive CD8+ T cells from PBMCs. The rearrangement links TRBV25-1 to TRBJ1-3; D ambiguous. The CDR3 here is CASSPDSNTIYF. CDR3 nucleotide sequence: TGTGCCAGCAGTCCCGACTCCAACACCATATATTTT.